The 24 T cell receptor beta chains below all came from one sample that was sequenced in a study of pediatric ulcerative colitis. The method was immunoSEQ multiplex PCR; TCRdb's version includes in-frame clones alone and lacks a portion of them. This table has 23,000 or so clones, about 71% appearing once. Rectal tissue came from one to two pinch biopsies taken at colonoscopy. The sequenced sample consisted of gut tissue. These receptors were collected from a boy younger than 18 with severe ulcerative colitis.

The chain employs TRBV9 and TRBJ2-7; 8 nucleotides align to TRBD1. The junction had 3 bases not matched to a gene; V was cut back by 2 bases and J by 2 bases. CDR1 is SGDLS and CDR2 is YYNGEE in the germline V gene. CDR3 length equals 14 residues. The CDR3: CASSVSQGAYEQYF. CDR3 DNA: TGTGCCAGCAGCGTTTCACAGGGGGCCTACGAGCAGTACTTC.

This clone was recorded once. The chain is built from TRBV5-6 and TRBJ1-1; the D is unclear. The V gene's germline CDR1 is SGHDT and CDR2 YYEEEE. V lost 3 bases to trimming and J lost 3 bases, with 9 bases between them. The CDR3 is 13 amino acids. The CDR3 DNA reads TGTGCCAGCAGCTCAGTACTTGACACTGAAGCTTTCTTT. Its translation is CASSSVLDTEAFF.

The chain has TRBV5-6 and TRBJ1-1; no definite D call. The V gene's germline CDR1 is SGHDT and CDR2 YYEEEE. The CDR3 has 12 residues. V dropped 4 bases and J dropped 1 base, with 5 bases sitting between them. In DNA form, the CDR3 reads TGTGCCAGCAGCAAACCGAACACTGAAGCTTTCTTT. Encoded protein: CASSKPNTEAFF.

This chain uses TRBV4-2 with TRBJ2-7, with 12 bases fitting TRBD2. The length of the CDR3 is 16 residues. The germline gives CDR1 LGHNA, CDR2 YNFKEQ. V shed 5 bases and J 3 bases; nucleotides not matched to a gene: 8. The CDR3 spells CASSLSGTSGYYEQYF. CDR3 DNA sequence: TGTGCCAGCAGCTTATCCGGGACTAGCGGGTACTACGAGCAGTACTTC.

This clone was observed a single time. The J gene is TRBJ1-5, the V gene TRBV5-6; TRBD1 matches at 11 bases. CDR1 SGHDT and CDR2 YYEEEE come from the germline V gene. The ends lost 2 bases at V and 6 bases at J; junction bases unmatched: 4. CDR3 size: 15 residues. CDR3 in DNA: TGTGCCAGCAGCTTTGGGACAGGGGGTAGTCAGCCCCAGCATTTT. This gives the protein CASSFGTGGSQPQHF.

The chain joins TRBV18 to TRBJ2-2, with a weak D call TRBD2 (6 bases). The CDR3 runs 16 residues. Trimming removed 4 bases from V and 4 bases from J, with 16 bases in between. CDR1 is KGHSH, CDR2 LQKENI, per germline. In DNA form, the CDR3 reads TGTGCCAGCTCACTAACGGGAGACGCGGCCACCGGGGAGCTGTTTTTT. It is translated as CASSLTGDAATGELFF.

The genes are TRBV19 and TRBJ1-5, with 9 bases aligning to TRBD1. CDR1 and CDR2 from the germline V gene are LNHDA and SQIVND (reference sequence). The CDR3 length is 19 residues. The trim removed 5 bases at V and 11 bases at J, leaving 25 bases unmatched. The CDR3 sequence: CASSRPPGQGHSVFVTQHF. The CDR3 bases are TGTGCCAGTAGTCGACCCCCGGGACAGGGCCATTCCGTATTTGTGACCCAGCATTTT. The full variable domain, in which reference TRBV19 and TRBJ1-5 provide the parts outside the CDR3, is DGGITQSPKYLFRKEGQNVTLSCEQNLNHDAMYWYRQDPGQGLRLIYYSQIVNDFQKGDIAEGYSVSREKKESFPLTVTSAQKNPTAFYLCASSRPPGQGHSVFVTQHFGDGTRLSIL.

The chain employs TRBV7-9 and TRBJ2-5; the match to TRBD1 covers 7 bases. The CDR3 has 13 amino acids. Per germline, CDR1 SEHNR and CDR2 FQNEAQ (reference sequence). V shed 5 bases and J 5 bases; nucleotides not matched to a gene: 5. The CDR3 DNA sequence: TGTGCCAGCAGCGCACCGGGACAGGAGACCCAGTACTTC. This codes for CASSAPGQETQYF.

This chain links TRBV18 with TRBJ1-1; 8 positions agree with TRBD1. Germline V gives CDR1 KGHSH, CDR2 LQKENI. The junction had 7 bases not matched to a gene; V was cut back by 5 bases and J by 5 bases. There are 14 residues in the CDR3. The CDR3 sequence is CASSMDRVGTEAFF. The CDR3, as DNA: TGTGCCAGCTCAATGGACAGGGTGGGGACTGAAGCTTTCTTT. The variable domain in full, completed from reference TRBV18 and TRBJ1-1, reads NAGVMQNPRHLVRRRGQEARLRCSPMKGHSHVYWYRQLPEEGLKFMVYLQKENIIDESGMPKERFSAEFPKEGPSILRIQQVVRGDSAAYFCASSMDRVGTEAFFGQGTRLTVV.

V and J are TRBV5-6 and TRBJ2-3; the D gene is possibly TRBD1 (6 bases). The V end was cut by 0 bases, the J end by 3 bases, with 14 bases between. The CDR3 length is 16 residues. Germline loops: CDR1 SGHDT, CDR2 YYEEEE. This CDR3 reads CASSLGLMGATDTQYF. The CDR3 DNA reads as TGTGCCAGCAGCTTGGGGCTCATGGGGGCAACAGATACGCAGTATTTT.

The chain carries TRBV12-5 and TRBJ1-1; no firm D call. CDR3 length: 15 amino acids. The V gene lost 5 bases and the J gene lost 4 bases, with 17 bases spanning the gap. The germline V gene encodes CDR1 LGHNT and CDR2 FRNRAP. The CDR3 loop reads CASGLPSGMGTEAFF. In nucleotides, the CDR3 is TGTGCTAGTGGTCTCCCCTCGGGCATGGGCACTGAAGCTTTCTTT.

The rearrangement uses TRBV18 and TRBJ1-2; D remains unclear. The V gene lost 0 bases and the J gene lost 5 bases, with 19 bases spanning the gap. The CDR3 covers 17 residues. Germline assignment: CDR1 KGHSH and CDR2 LQKENI. As DNA, the CDR3 is TGTGCCAGCTCACCACCGCGGGCGTCTCCCATTCCATATGGCTACACCTTC. It yields the protein CASSPPRASPIPYGYTF.

V is TRBV4-3 and J is TRBJ1-2, with a possible D match to TRBD1 (5 bases). The ends were cut back, 4 bases at V and 6 bases at J, with 18 bases in the middle. The CDR3 spans 15 residues. Germline CDR1 LGHNA, CDR2 YSLEER. In DNA form, the CDR3 reads TGCGCCAGCAGCCTCGGGGGAACGTCGGGGGATGGCTACACCTTC. Encoded protein: CASSLGGTSGDGYTF.

This clone was detected a few times. This chain joins TRBV15 and TRBJ1-1; 9 bases align to TRBD1. There are 15 residues in the CDR3. The V gene end was trimmed by 3 bases and the J gene end by 7 bases; junction bases not matched to a gene: 9. CDR1 is LNHNV, CDR2 YYDKDF, per germline (reference sequence). The CDR3 nucleotides are TGTGCCACCAGCAGGGGGGGACAGGGAAAAAGTGAAGCTTTCTTT. Its protein product is CATSRGGQGKSEAFF.

In this sample, this clone is medium-sized. The chain employs TRBV7-2 and TRBJ1-6, with D maybe TRBD1 (5 bases). Trimming removed 5 bases at V and 8 bases at J, with 16 bases between. The CDR3 spans 15 residues. The germline gives CDR1 SGHTA, CDR2 FQGNSA. The CDR3 nucleotides read TGTGCCAGCAGCCTCCGGGGCCAAAAGGATTCACCCCTCCACTTT. Amino acids: CASSLRGQKDSPLHF.

This clone was seen only a few times. The rearrangement joins TRBV4-2 to TRBJ2-7, with 10 bases aligning to TRBD2. The CDR3 length is 16 residues. Looked up from germline, CDR1 is LGHNA and CDR2 is YNFKEQ. V lost 0 bases, J lost 0 bases, and 2 bases stayed unmatched. The DNA for the CDR3 is TGTGCCAGCAGCCAAGAACTAGCGGGGCCCTCCTACGAGCAGTACTTC. This codes for CASSQELAGPSYEQYF.

The chain joins TRBV4-3 to TRBJ1-6, with D unresolved. Trimming took 1 base from V and 4 from J, leaving 11 bases between them. Per the germline V gene, CDR1 is LGHNA and CDR2 is YSLEER. The CDR3 is 16 amino acids. CDR3 sequence: CASSQVAGPYNSPLHF. CDR3 nucleotide sequence: TGCGCCAGCAGCCAAGTGGCAGGACCTTATAATTCACCCCTCCACTTT.

The chain links TRBV6-6 to TRBJ1-2; 7 bases map to TRBD1. The germline gives CDR1 MNHNY, CDR2 SVGAGI (reference sequence). J gave up 2 bases and V 5 bases, and 11 bases lay outside the gene matches. The CDR3 has 16 amino acids. CDR3 in amino acids: CASSGGGQISNYGYTF. CDR3 in DNA: TGTGCCAGCAGTGGGGGGGGACAGATCTCCAACTATGGCTACACCTTC.

The chain employs TRBV7-2 and TRBJ2-7; D may match TRBD1 or TRBD2 (5 bases each). Per germline, CDR1 SGHTA and CDR2 FQGNSA. The length of the CDR3 is 13 residues. V lost 5 bases to trimming and J lost 4 bases, with 12 bases between them. CDR3 DNA: TGTGCCAGCAGCCGGTCGGGGCAGTACGAGCAGTACTTC. Protein: CASSRSGQYEQYF.

V is TRBV5-6 and J is TRBJ1-3, with no clear D. Germline V gene lookup returns CDR1 SGHDT and CDR2 YYEEEE. V dropped 2 bases and J dropped 8 bases, with 14 bases sitting between them. The CDR3 is made up of 14 amino acids. The CDR3 DNA is TGTGCCAGCAGCTTCGGACGGGAAACTTACACCATATATTTT. Translation gives CASSFGRETYTIYF.

V is TRBV4-3 and J is TRBJ1-1; no reliable D call. Germline CDR1 and CDR2: LGHNA and YSLEER. V was shortened by 0 bases and J by 3 bases, with 17 bases between the two germline ends. The CDR3 extends over 17 amino acids. The CDR3 protein is CASSQDLGFGFDTEAFF. The CDR3 nucleotides read TGCGCCAGCAGCCAAGACCTAGGCTTCGGGTTCGACACTGAAGCTTTCTTT.

The rearrangement joins TRBV5-1 to TRBJ2-1; 12 nucleotides agree with TRBD2. The germline V gene has CDR1 SGHRS and CDR2 YFSETQ. V was pared by 3 bases and J by 9 bases, with 4 bases of the junction left unmatched. The CDR3 covers 14 residues. CDR3 nucleotides: TGCGCCAGCAGCTCGACTAGCGGGGGAGGTGAGCAGTTCTTC. The encoded protein is CASSSTSGGGEQFF.

J is TRBJ1-1 and V is TRBV27; TRBD1 matches 7 bases. The J segment lost 1 base and the V segment lost 6 bases, leaving 5 bases of the junction unmatched. The CDR3 is made up of 14 amino acids. Germline V CDR1 and CDR2: MNHEY, SMNVEV (reference sequence). CDR3 nucleotides: TGTGCCAGCAGGACAGGGAACCCGAACACTGAAGCTTTCTTT. Protein product: CASRTGNPNTEAFF.

This clone appeared a single time. The chain couples TRBV18 to TRBJ1-3; no definite D call. From germline, CDR1 is KGHSH and CDR2 LQKENI. CDR3 length: 12 residues. V gave up 3 bases and J gave up 8 bases, with 8 bases separating them. For the CDR3, the DNA is TGTGCCAGCTCACCCCAAGAGGACACCATATATTTT. It codes for CASSPQEDTIYF.